This is a list of T cell receptor beta chains from one sample in a study of cytomegalovirus exposure and HLA in healthy donors. Method: immunoSEQ multiplex PCR; TCRdb's copy keeps in-frame clones and lacks some. The table records over 150,000 clones, about four fifths of them present only once. The sample consisted of PBMCs. The receptor set was obtained from a woman aged 50 to 60 in good health and CMV-seronegative. The conserved cysteine and the conserved F or W are not part of the CDR3 here.

J gene: TRBJ2-5
V gene: TRBV15
CDR3 length: 13
CDR3 protein: ATSRVPGGGETQY

J gene: TRBJ1-5
V gene: TRBV5-6
CDR3 length: 13
CDR3 protein: ASSSADRGPQPQH

J gene: TRBJ2-7
V gene: TRBV9
CDR3 length: 13
CDR3 protein: ASSVGAGGPYEQY

J gene: TRBJ2-3
V gene: TRBV4-3
CDR3 length: 11
CDR3 protein: ASSQEIGDTQY

J gene: TRBJ1-1
V gene: TRBV28
CDR3 length: 12
CDR3 protein: ASSRTGGGAEAF

J gene: NA
V gene: TRBV6-1
CDR3 length: 13
CDR3 protein: ASSEDRGFTYEQY

J gene: TRBJ2-7
V gene: TRBV5-8
CDR3 length: 13
CDR3 protein: ASSRHRDSYYEQY

J gene: TRBJ1-2
V gene: TRBV28
CDR3 length: 12
CDR3 protein: ASRRDRDLSGYT

J gene: TRBJ2-7
V gene: TRBV4-2
CDR3 length: 13
CDR3 protein: ASSQVRGGFHEQY

J gene: TRBJ1-2
V gene: TRBV11-2
CDR3 length: 12
CDR3 protein: ASGDRGLVYGYT

J gene: TRBJ2-7
V gene: TRBV28
CDR3 length: 9
CDR3 protein: ASSLGAQAY

J gene: TRBJ2-3
V gene: TRBV9
CDR3 length: 14
CDR3 protein: ASSVGASGGADTQY

J gene: TRBJ2-1
V gene: TRBV5-4
CDR3 length: 12
CDR3 protein: ASSTGTSGNEQF

J gene: TRBJ1-5
V gene: TRBV5-8
CDR3 length: 12
CDR3 protein: ASSLGHQIAPQH

J gene: TRBJ2-7
V gene: TRBV7-9
CDR3 length: 13
CDR3 protein: ASSAASGRAYEQY

J gene: TRBJ1-2
V gene: TRBV19
CDR3 length: 11
CDR3 protein: ASSPGVSYGYT

J gene: TRBJ1-3
V gene: TRBV6-1
CDR3 length: 13
CDR3 protein: ASSDFGEAGNTIY

J gene: TRBJ2-7
V gene: TRBV21-1
CDR3 length: 13
CDR3 protein: ASSTQRGPSYEQY

J gene: TRBJ2-7
V gene: TRBV28
CDR3 length: 13
CDR3 protein: ASSLSPSISYEQY

J gene: TRBJ1-2
V gene: TRBV7-8
CDR3 length: 14
CDR3 protein: ASSSGTGTSIYGYT

J gene: TRBJ2-1
V gene: TRBV11-3
CDR3 length: 14
CDR3 protein: ASSLGVTSGRYEQF

J gene: TRBJ1-2
V gene: TRBV28
CDR3 length: 15
CDR3 protein: ASSLSIQGYLNYGYT

J gene: TRBJ2-2
V gene: TRBV11-3
CDR3 length: 13
CDR3 protein: ASSLSSGSAGELF

J gene: TRBJ2-7
V gene: TRBV14
CDR3 length: 12
CDR3 protein: ASTKRGEPYEQY

J gene: TRBJ1-2
V gene: TRBV4-2
CDR3 length: 12
CDR3 protein: ASSQAGLTGGYT

J gene: TRBJ2-7
V gene: TRBV4-1
CDR3 length: 14
CDR3 protein: ASSQLDPGSSNEQY

J gene: TRBJ2-3
V gene: TRBV4-1
CDR3 length: 15
CDR3 protein: ASSQDQGAGGPDTQY